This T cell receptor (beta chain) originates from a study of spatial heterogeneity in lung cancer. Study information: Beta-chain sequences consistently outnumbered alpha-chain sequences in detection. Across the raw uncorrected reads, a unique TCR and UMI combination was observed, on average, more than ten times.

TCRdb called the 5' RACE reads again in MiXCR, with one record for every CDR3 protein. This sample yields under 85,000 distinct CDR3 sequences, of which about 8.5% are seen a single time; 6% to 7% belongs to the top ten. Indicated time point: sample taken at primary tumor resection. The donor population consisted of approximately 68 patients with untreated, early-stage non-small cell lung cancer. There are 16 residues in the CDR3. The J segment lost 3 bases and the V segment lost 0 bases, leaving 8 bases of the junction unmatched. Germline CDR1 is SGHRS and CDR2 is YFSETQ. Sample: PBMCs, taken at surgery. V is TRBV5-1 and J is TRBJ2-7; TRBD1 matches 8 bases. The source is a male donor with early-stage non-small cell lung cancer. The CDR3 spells CASSLEPGTGYYEQYF. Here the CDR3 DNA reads TGCGCCAGCAGCTTGGAGCCCGGGACAGGATACTACGAGCAGTACTTC.